This T cell receptor beta chain was identified during a study of T-cell reconstitution after alpha-beta-depleted transplantation in children. Notes on the study in general: About two months after transplant, alpha-beta T cells reportedly came from several hundred expanded graft clones.

A note on this clonotype: The antigen is not known.

This sample's TCRbeta library carried unique molecular identifier barcodes. TCRdb fed the PCR reads into MiXCR, producing one record per CDR3 protein. Of 800,000 to 1,000,000 distinct CDR3 sequences in the sample, around 30% were seen once. Trimming left V 2 bases short and J 0 bases short, with 15 bases between. CDR1 is SGDLS and CDR2 is YYNGEE in the germline V gene. The CDR3 length is 17 residues. The chain uses TRBV9 and TRBJ1-3, with a possible D match to TRBD1 (6 bases). Here the sequenced sample was PBMCs, mostly from graft donor cells, taken 360 days after TCRalphabeta/CD19-depleted stem cell transplant. This receptor was obtained from a boy younger than two who had a stem cell transplant for SCID, so the T cells may come from the graft donor. The CDR3 DNA reads TGTGCCAGCAGCGTCGGGGGACATTCGAGCTCTGGAAACACCATATATTTT. Protein: CASSVGGHSSSGNTIYF. Using reference TRBV9 and TRBJ1-3 for the parts outside the CDR3, the full variable domain is DSGVTQTPKHLITATGQRVTLRCSPRSGDLSVYWYQQSLDQGLQFLIQYYNGEERAKGNILERFSAQQFPDLHSELNLSSLELGDSALYFCASSVGGHSSSGNTIYFGEGSWLTVV.